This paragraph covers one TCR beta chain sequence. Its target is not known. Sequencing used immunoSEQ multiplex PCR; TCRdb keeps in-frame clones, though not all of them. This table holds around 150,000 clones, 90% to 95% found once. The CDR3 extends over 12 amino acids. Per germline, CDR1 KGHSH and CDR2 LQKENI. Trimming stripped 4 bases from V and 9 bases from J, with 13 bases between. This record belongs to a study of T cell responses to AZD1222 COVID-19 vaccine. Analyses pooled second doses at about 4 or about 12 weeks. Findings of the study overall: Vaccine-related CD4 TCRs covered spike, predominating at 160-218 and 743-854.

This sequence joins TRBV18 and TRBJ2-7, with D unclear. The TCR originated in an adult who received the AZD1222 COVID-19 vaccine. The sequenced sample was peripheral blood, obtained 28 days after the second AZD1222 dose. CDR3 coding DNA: TGTGCCAGCTCACGAGACACTCAACCGCAGTACTTC. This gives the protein CASSRDTQPQYF.